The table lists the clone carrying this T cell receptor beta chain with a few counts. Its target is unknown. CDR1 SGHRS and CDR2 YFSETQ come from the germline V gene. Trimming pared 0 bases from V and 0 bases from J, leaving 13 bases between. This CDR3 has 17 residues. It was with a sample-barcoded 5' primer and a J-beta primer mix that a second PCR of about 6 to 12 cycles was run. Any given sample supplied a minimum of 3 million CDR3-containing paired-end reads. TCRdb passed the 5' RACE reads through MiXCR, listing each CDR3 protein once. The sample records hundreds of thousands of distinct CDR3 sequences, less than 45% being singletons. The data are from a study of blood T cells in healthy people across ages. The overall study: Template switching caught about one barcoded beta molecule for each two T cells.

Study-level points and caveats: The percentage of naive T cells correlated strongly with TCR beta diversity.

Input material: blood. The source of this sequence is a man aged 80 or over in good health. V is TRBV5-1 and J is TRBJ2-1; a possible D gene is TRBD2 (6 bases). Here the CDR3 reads CASSLDGAGSSYNEQFF. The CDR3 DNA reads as TGCGCCAGCAGCTTGGATGGGGCGGGAAGCTCCTACAATGAGCAGTTCTTC.